Below, 29 T cell receptor beta chains from the same sample are listed, as sequenced in a study of T-cell reconstitution after alpha-beta-depleted transplantation in children. Unique molecular identifiers were used in preparing the TCRbeta library. Each CDR3 protein is one row after TCRdb ran MiXCR on the PCR reads. In the table there are 800,000 to 1,000,000 distinct CDR3 sequences, about 31% of which are singletons. Sequencing was performed on PBMCs, mostly from graft donor cells, taken 360 days after TCRalphabeta/CD19-depleted stem cell transplant. These receptors all come from a boy under two years old who had a stem cell transplant for SCID, so the T cells may come from the graft donor.

The chain links TRBV19 to TRBJ2-7, with 9 bases matching TRBD1. Trimming cost V 5 bases and J 4 bases; bases outside gene matches: 15. In germline, CDR1 is LNHDA, CDR2 SQIVND (reference sequence). The CDR3 contains 17 residues. The CDR3 reads CASSAHPDRGAVYEQYF. The CDR3 DNA reads as TGTGCCAGTAGTGCCCACCCGGACAGGGGAGCGGTATACGAGCAGTACTTC.

This sequence joins TRBV27 and TRBJ2-1; D gene unclear. Trimming pared 3 bases from V and 8 bases from J, leaving 14 bases between. The CDR3 totals 14 residues. In germline, CDR1 is MNHEY, CDR2 SMNVEV (reference sequence). The CDR3 loop reads CASSFGQRRHEQFF. The DNA for the CDR3 is TGTGCCAGCAGTTTTGGGCAGAGACGACATGAGCAGTTCTTC.

The CDR3 DNA follows: TGTGCCAGCAGTCCCCTAAGGACAGGGCGGGAGGGCTACACCTTC. This gives the protein CASSPLRTGREGYTF. The genes are TRBV27 and TRBJ1-2, with TRBD1 identical over 8 bases. The V gene's germline CDR1 is MNHEY and CDR2 SMNVEV (reference sequence). The CDR3 runs to 15 residues. V dropped 5 bases and J dropped 8; count of bases not matched to a gene: 13.

This clonotype has more than one count but fewer than ten. The chain employs TRBV7-9 and TRBJ2-5; unclear D gene. The CDR3 sequence is 16 residues long. Deletions cut 4 bases from V and 2 bases from J, with 17 bases between. From germline, CDR1 is SEHNR and CDR2 FQNEAQ (reference sequence). The CDR3 nucleotides are TGTGCCAGCAGCTCCCCCTATGGGAAAGTACAAGAGACCCAGTACTTC. Protein product: CASSSPYGKVQETQYF.

The chain's CDR3 is CASSQERGGYSYEQYF. For the CDR3, the DNA is TGCGCCAGCAGCCAAGAACGAGGAGGATACTCCTACGAGCAGTACTTC. The rearrangement links TRBV4-3 to TRBJ2-7; the D gene is possibly TRBD2 (5 bases). Germline V CDR1 and CDR2: LGHNA, YSLEER. Trimming took off 0 bases at V and 0 bases at J, with 12 bases between the two ends. The CDR3 spans 16 residues.

This clonotype was observed at least ten times. The chain recombines TRBV7-2 with TRBJ2-1; the D gene is possibly TRBD2 (7 bases). Germline CDR1 SGHTA, CDR2 FQGNSA. The CDR3 consists of 14 residues. Trimming removed 3 bases from V and 5 bases from J, with 11 bases in between. CDR3 coding DNA: TGTGCCAGCAGCTTGCGGGGGCCCAACAATGAGCAGTTCTTC. As protein: CASSLRGPNNEQFF.

This clonotype came up a few times. The chain couples TRBV11-2 to TRBJ2-3; D unclear. V shed 0 bases and J shed 6 bases, with 10 bases lying between them. The germline CDR1 and CDR2 sequences are SGHAT and FQNNGV. CDR3 length equals 14 residues. The CDR3 here is CASSLDPRADTQYF. Written as DNA, the CDR3 is TGTGCCAGCAGCTTAGATCCAAGGGCGGATACGCAGTATTTT.

This clonotype has more than one count but fewer than ten. CDR3 residues: CASSPEGYQPQHF. The CDR3 DNA reads TGTGCCAGCTCACCTGAGGGATATCAGCCCCAGCATTTT. This rearrangement joins TRBV18 to TRBJ1-5; D is undetermined. The CDR3 spans 13 residues. Trimming left V 3 bases short and J 5 bases short, with 8 bases between. Per germline, CDR1 KGHSH and CDR2 LQKENI.

This rearrangement joins TRBV12-3 or TRBV12-4 to TRBJ1-2, with D tentatively TRBD1 (5 bases). There are 15 residues in the CDR3. Trimming left V 7 bases short and J 3 bases short, with 18 bases between. DNA of the CDR3: TGTGCCAGCATCTCGACTGGGCGGGGACACTATGGCTACACCTTC. It encodes CASISTGRGHYGYTF.

In its sample, this clonotype was seen a few times. This chain connects TRBV13 to TRBJ1-1; no firm D call. Germline V CDR1 and CDR2: PRHDT, FYEKMQ (reference sequence). With 0 bases removed from V and 6 bases from J, the gap between germline ends came to 20 bases. The CDR3 covers 17 residues. The CDR3 sequence is CASSLGLRGRGPPEAFF. The CDR3 DNA is TGTGCCAGCAGCTTAGGCCTAAGAGGGCGCGGTCCGCCTGAAGCTTTCTTT.

The rearrangement uses TRBV4-3 and TRBJ2-3; no firm D call. The CDR3 contains 15 residues. The V gene lost 0 bases and the J gene lost 3 bases, with 10 bases spanning the gap. Per germline, CDR1 LGHNA and CDR2 YSLEER. The CDR3 protein is CASSQESSPTDTQYF. CDR3 coding DNA: TGCGCCAGCAGCCAAGAGTCCTCACCGACAGATACGCAGTATTTT.

This chain uses TRBV7-9 with TRBJ1-1; no definite D call. Germline V lookup: CDR1 SEHNR, CDR2 FQNEAQ (reference sequence). The CDR3 sequence is 13 residues long. Trimming shortened V by 5 bases and J by 1 base, and 8 bases separated the two germline ends. The CDR3 loop is CASSTNKNTEAFF. CDR3 nucleotides: TGTGCCAGCAGCACGAACAAGAACACTGAAGCTTTCTTT. Together with reference TRBV7-9 and TRBJ1-1, the CDR3 gives the full variable domain: DTGVSQNPRHKITKRGQNVTFRCDPISEHNRLYWYRQTLGQGPEFLTYFQNEAQLEKSRLLSDRFSAERPKGSFSTLEIQRTEQGDSAMYLCASSTNKNTEAFFGQGTRLTVV.

V and J are TRBV20-1 and TRBJ2-7; D may be TRBD1 (7 bases). The V end lost 1 base, the J end lost 3 bases, and 10 bases lay between the germline ends. Germline CDR1 and CDR2: DFQATT and SNEGSKA (reference sequence). The CDR3 runs 13 residues. The CDR3 bases are TGCAGTGCTAGAGGGAGGGACAGCTACGAGCAGTACTTC. Amino acid sequence: CSARGRDSYEQYF.

V and J are TRBV10-3 and TRBJ2-2; 9 bases are a match to TRBD1. The germline gives CDR1 ENHRY, CDR2 SYGVKD. This CDR3 region has 18 residues. Trimming cost V 0 bases and J 5 bases; bases outside gene matches: 10. The chain's CDR3 is CAISESTGTGSSTGELFF. DNA for the CDR3: TGTGCCATCAGTGAGTCGACGGGGACAGGGTCGTCAACCGGGGAGCTGTTTTTT.

This clonotype was seen more than once but under ten times. This chain links TRBV20-1 with TRBJ2-1; no clear D gene. The CDR3 totals 12 residues. Germline assignment: CDR1 DFQATT and CDR2 SNEGSKA (reference sequence). V lost 4 bases and J 4 bases, leaving 8 bases between the germline ends. The CDR3 DNA reads TGCAGTGCTACCCCCTCATACAATGAGCAGTTCTTC. Encoded protein: CSATPSYNEQFF.

This chain links TRBV30 with TRBJ2-5; D not certain. This CDR3 is 11 amino acids long. Trimming removed 5 bases from V and 4 bases from J, with 8 bases in between. Looked up from germline, CDR1 is GTSNPN and CDR2 is SVGIG (reference sequence). The CDR3 coding sequence is TGTGCCTGGGAGATCACAGAGACCCAGTACTTC. Its translation: CAWEITETQYF. The complete variable domain, with remaining parts taken from reference TRBV30 and TRBJ2-5, reads SQTIHQWPATLVQPVGSPLSLECTVEGTSNPNLYWYRQAAGRGLQLLFYSVGIGQISSEVPQNLSASRPQDRQFILSSKKLLLSDSGFYLCAWEITETQYFGPGTRLLVL.

CDR3 DNA sequence: TGCGCCAGCAGCTCAGTAAAGGTAACAGGGTTTAATCAGCCCCAGCATTTT. The encoded protein is CASSSVKVTGFNQPQHF. The chain uses TRBV5-1 and TRBJ1-5; a possible D gene is TRBD1 (6 bases). Trimming cost V 3 bases and J 4 bases, with 20 bases left between them. Germline CDR1 is SGHRS and CDR2 is YFSETQ. This CDR3 has 17 residues.

The sample holds many counts of this clonotype. This chain joins TRBV2 and TRBJ1-1; D might be TRBD1 (6 bases). CDR1 is SNHLY, CDR2 FYNNEI, per germline. V lost 9 bases, J lost 0 bases, and 14 bases lay in between. The CDR3 has 14 amino acids. The CDR3 bases are TGTGCCAGGGTCAGGGACATTTTGAACACTGAAGCTTTCTTT. As protein: CARVRDILNTEAFF.

The gene calls are TRBV28 and TRBJ2-5; weak D call: TRBD1 (5 bases). Trimming left V 3 bases short and J 5 bases short, with 25 bases between. CDR1 MDHEN and CDR2 SYDVKM come from the germline V gene. This CDR3 is built from 18 residues. CDR3 sequence reads: CASSFRYGRASAEETQYF. The DNA for the CDR3 is TGTGCCAGCAGTTTTAGATACGGCAGGGCATCGGCAGAGGAGACCCAGTACTTC.

This rearrangement joins TRBV7-8 to TRBJ1-1, with D possibly matching TRBD1 (6 bases). Trimming stripped 10 bases from V and 3 bases from J, with 21 bases between. CDR1 is SGHVS, CDR2 FQNEAQ, per germline. This CDR3 has 15 amino acids. The CDR3: CATQGSNNGDTEAFF. CDR3 DNA: TGTGCCACTCAGGGGTCTAACAACGGGGACACTGAAGCTTTCTTT.

There are a few counts of this clonotype. This sequence joins TRBV5-1 and TRBJ2-2; perhaps TRBD2 as D (5 bases). Trimming stripped 0 bases from V and 4 bases from J, with 10 bases between. The CDR3 has 15 residues. From germline, CDR1 is SGHRS and CDR2 YFSETQ. The CDR3 nucleotides read TGCGCCAGCAGCTTGGCTGCAGGACTCACCGGGGAGCTGTTTTTT. It yields the protein CASSLAAGLTGELFF.

The chain uses TRBV12-3 or TRBV12-4 and TRBJ2-7; TRBD1 or TRBD2 may be the D gene (5 bases each). The CDR3 loop spans 15 amino acids. Trimming pared 5 bases from V and 2 bases from J, leaving 16 bases between. CDR3 bases: TGTGCCAGCAGTCCCGATTGGGGGATCGCCTACGAGCAGTACTTC. As protein: CASSPDWGIAYEQYF.

This clonotype was seen a few times. J is TRBJ1-1 and V is TRBV7-2; D remains unclear. The CDR3 is made up of 13 amino acids. Germline V gene lookup returns CDR1 SGHTA and CDR2 FQGNSA. V shed 4 bases and J shed 11 bases, with 17 bases lying between them. The CDR3 DNA follows: TGTGCCAGCAGCTCACTCATGGATCTTGGGGCTTTCTTT. Amino acids: CASSSLMDLGAFF.

The chain couples TRBV6-2 or TRBV6-3 to TRBJ2-1, with D hard to call. Germline CDR1 MNHEY, CDR2 SVGEGT. The V gene lost 0 bases and the J gene lost 2 bases, with 11 bases spanning the gap. This CDR3 is built from 16 residues. CDR3 DNA: TGTGCCAGCAGTTACTCTGGGGTCGAACCCTACAATGAGCAGTTCTTC. Translation gives CASSYSGVEPYNEQFF.

The chain is built from TRBV19 and TRBJ2-2, with D perhaps matching TRBD2 (6 bases). This CDR3 has 15 amino acids. V lost 4 bases to trimming and J lost 4 bases, with 13 bases between them. Germline V gene lookup returns CDR1 LNHDA and CDR2 SQIVND (reference sequence). CDR3 nucleotides: TGTGCCAGTAGTAGGGGACTCCCACGCACCGGGGAGCTGTTTTTT. It encodes CASSRGLPRTGELFF.

In its sample, this clonotype was seen a few times. DNA of the CDR3: TGCGCCAGCAGTGAGCACCGCCTCAAGGACCGCGGGACTGAAGCTTTCTTT. Translation: CASSEHRLKDRGTEAFF. The chain employs TRBV10-1 and TRBJ1-1; no clear D gene. Germline values: CDR1 WNHNN, CDR2 SYGVQD (reference sequence). CDR3 length: 17 amino acids. V lost 2 bases to trimming and J lost 5 bases, with 21 bases between them.

In its sample, this clonotype was seen once. The chain has TRBV5-5 and TRBJ2-1; TRBD2 agrees at 8 bases. The germline V gene has CDR1 SGHKS and CDR2 YYEKEE (reference sequence). Losses at the gene ends were 0 bases for V and 8 bases for J; bases not matched to a gene: 4. CDR3 length equals 14 residues. CDR3 nucleotide sequence: TGTGCCAGCAGCTTGGGGACTAGCAACTATGAGCAGTTCTTC. This translates into CASSLGTSNYEQFF.

The chain recombines TRBV3-1 with TRBJ2-5; D gene unclear. Trimming pared 1 base from V and 2 bases from J, leaving 11 bases between. CDR1 is LGHDT and CDR2 is YNNKEL in the germline V gene (reference sequence). CDR3 length: 15 amino acids. In DNA, the CDR3 is TGTGCCAGCAGCCAAGTGGGCGGCAGTCAAGAGACCCAGTACTTC. Protein product: CASSQVGGSQETQYF.

The rearrangement joins TRBV7-9 to TRBJ2-1; no clear D. Germline CDR1 SEHNR, CDR2 FQNEAQ (reference sequence). The CDR3 is 13 amino acids. Trimming cost V 3 bases and J 2 bases, with 5 bases left between them. The chain's CDR3 is CASSFITYNEQFF. The CDR3 nucleotides read TGTGCCAGCAGCTTTATCACCTACAATGAGCAGTTCTTC.